This T cell receptor beta chain was sequenced for a study of control samples from healthy donors and cancer patients. Profiled with immunoSEQ multiplex PCR; TCRdb holds only in-frame clones, not every one. The sample lists about 31,000 clones, less than 95% occurring once. Germline V gene sequence: CDR1 SGHAT, CDR2 FQNNGV. This CDR3 contains 16 residues. V was clipped by 5 bases and J by 3 bases; unmatched bases: 8. The TCR comes from a man aged 55-75 years in good health. The gene calls are TRBV11-2 and TRBJ2-2; TRBD2 agrees at 8 bases. Sequences were obtained from blood. The CDR3 nucleotides are TGTGCCAGCAGCCGAGCGGGGGTTCAGGACACCGGGGAGCTGTTTTTT. Its translation: CASSRAGVQDTGELFF.